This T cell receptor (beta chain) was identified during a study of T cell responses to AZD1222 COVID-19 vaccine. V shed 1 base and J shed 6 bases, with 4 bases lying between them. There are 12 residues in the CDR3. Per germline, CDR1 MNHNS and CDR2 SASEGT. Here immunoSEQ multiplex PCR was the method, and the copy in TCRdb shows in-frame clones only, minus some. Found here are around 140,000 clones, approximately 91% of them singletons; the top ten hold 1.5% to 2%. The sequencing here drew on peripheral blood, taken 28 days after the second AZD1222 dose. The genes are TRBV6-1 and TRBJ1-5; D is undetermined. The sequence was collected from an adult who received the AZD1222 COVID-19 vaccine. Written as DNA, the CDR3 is TGTGCCAGCAGTGAAGGGCTTCAGCCCCAGCATTTT. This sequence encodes CASSEGLQPQHF.